The 32 T cell receptor beta chains in this list originate from one sample, sequenced in a study of T cell responses to AZD1222 COVID-19 vaccine. Repertoires were generated with immunoSEQ multiplex PCR, while TCRdb's copy carries only in-frame clones and drops some. Counted here are about 130,000 clones, roughly 90% occurring once; the ten biggest clones make up roughly 2%. Sequences were derived from peripheral blood, sampled on day 0 of AZD1222 vaccination. The receptor source for this set is an adult in good health.

The chain links TRBV6-5 to TRBJ1-3; perhaps TRBD1 as D (5 bases). Trimming took off 6 bases at V and 1 base at J, with 13 bases between the two ends. From germline, CDR1 is MNHEY and CDR2 SVGAGI. This CDR3 is built from 15 residues. CDR3 sequence: CASSPGGGSGNTIYF. As DNA, the CDR3 is TGTGCCAGCAGCCCGGGGGGAGGGTCTGGAAACACCATATATTTT.

CDR3 sequence: CASSLQGNSPLHF. In DNA, the CDR3 is TGTGCCAGCAGTTTACAGGGTAATTCACCCCTCCACTTT. V gene TRBV12-3 or TRBV12-4 combines with J gene TRBJ1-6, with D tentatively TRBD1 (5 bases). V was shortened by 2 bases and J by 6 bases, with 5 bases between the two germline ends. The CDR3 has 13 residues.

V is TRBV7-2 and J is TRBJ1-6, with D possibly being TRBD1 (6 bases). Deletions cut 1 base from V and 7 bases from J, with 11 bases between. CDR3 length: 15 amino acids. Germline CDR1 is SGHTA and CDR2 is FQGNSA. The CDR3 spells CASSLEGEPNSPLHF. The CDR3 coding sequence is TGTGCCAGCAGCTTAGAGGGGGAGCCAAATTCACCCCTCCACTTT.

This chain uses TRBV5-1 with TRBJ1-2, with TRBD1 as a possible D gene (6 bases). V shed 4 bases and J shed 1 base, with 14 bases lying between them. The CDR3 is made up of 15 amino acids. Germline lookup yields CDR1 SGHRS and CDR2 YFSETQ. CDR3 DNA sequence: TGCGCCAGCAGCGCTGGACAGCAAATTAACTATGGCTACACCTTC. Its protein is CASSAGQQINYGYTF.

In its sample, this clone was seen once. The chain carries TRBV28 and TRBJ1-1; D is unclear. The CDR3 totals 12 residues. Trimming stripped 10 bases from V and 1 base from J, with 10 bases between. Germline V gene data show CDR1 as MDHEN and CDR2 as SYDVKM. CDR3 coding DNA: TGTGCCACCGCGGGAGCGAACACTGAAGCTTTCTTT. It codes for CATAGANTEAFF. The whole variable domain, filled in from reference TRBV28 and TRBJ1-1, reads DVKVTQSSRYLVKRTGEKVFLECVQDMDHENMFWYRQDPGLGLRLIYFSYDVKMKEKGDIPEGYSVSREKKERFSLILESASTNQTSMYLCATAGANTEAFFGQGTRLTVV.

The J gene is TRBJ2-1, the V gene TRBV13; 11 bases fit TRBD1. V lost 4 bases to trimming and J lost 9 bases; unmatched junction nucleotides: 8. The CDR3 extends over 15 amino acids. The germline CDR1 and CDR2 sequences are PRHDT and FYEKMQ (reference sequence). CDR3 sequence: CASSSTGTGGTEQFF. CDR3 in DNA: TGTGCCAGCAGCTCGACCGGGACAGGGGGTACTGAGCAGTTCTTC.

The chain recombines TRBV19 with TRBJ1-1; TRBD1 is a possible D gene (6 bases). Deletions cut 0 bases from V and 1 base from J, with 6 bases between. CDR3 size: 14 residues. Germline lookup yields CDR1 LNHDA and CDR2 SQIVND (reference sequence). The CDR3 here is CASSIDRGNTEAFF. CDR3 in DNA: TGTGCCAGTAGTATAGACAGGGGGAACACTGAAGCTTTCTTT. Variable domain in full (rest from reference TRBV19 and TRBJ1-1): DGGITQSPKYLFRKEGQNVTLSCEQNLNHDAMYWYRQDPGQGLRLIYYSQIVNDFQKGDIAEGYSVSREKKESFPLTVTSAQKNPTAFYLCASSIDRGNTEAFFGQGTRLTVV.

The genes are TRBV5-1 and TRBJ1-1; D may be TRBD1 (6 bases). V lost 2 bases, J lost 1 base, and 15 bases lay in between. CDR3 size: 16 residues. Per germline, CDR1 SGHRS and CDR2 YFSETQ. The CDR3 spells CASSLRPTGENTEAFF. CDR3 in DNA: TGCGCCAGCAGCTTAAGACCGACAGGTGAGAACACTGAAGCTTTCTTT.

The chain links TRBV7-9 to TRBJ1-2; D gene unclear. This CDR3 spans 15 amino acids. CDR1 is SEHNR, CDR2 FQNEAQ, per germline (reference sequence). Trimming took 2 bases from V and 4 from J, leaving 14 bases between them. CDR3 sequence (DNA): TGTGCCAGCAGCTTACCGGGGTTAGGCGGCTATGGCTACACCTTC. As protein: CASSLPGLGGYGYTF.

This chain joins TRBV29-1 and TRBJ1-3; unclear D gene. The CDR3 has 12 residues. The germline gives CDR1 SQVTM, CDR2 ANQGSEA. V lost 4 bases to trimming and J lost 0 bases, with 4 bases between them. The CDR3 DNA is TGCAGCGTTGCCTTCTCTGGAAACACCATATATTTT. Residues: CSVAFSGNTIYF. Together with reference TRBV29-1 and TRBJ1-3, the CDR3 gives the full variable domain: SAVISQKPSRDICQRGTSLTIQCQVDSQVTMMFWYRQQPGQSLTLIATANQGSEATYESGFVIDKFPISRPNLTFSTLTVSNMSPEDSSIYLCSVAFSGNTIYFGEGSWLTVV.

The chain joins TRBV7-2 to TRBJ2-2, with D possibly matching TRBD1 (6 bases). With 4 bases removed from V and 2 bases from J, the gap between germline ends came to 11 bases. The CDR3 has 15 residues. Germline V gene lookup returns CDR1 SGHTA and CDR2 FQGNSA. DNA of the CDR3: TGTGCCAGCAGCTCCCGGGACACTAACACCGGGGAGCTGTTTTTT. This encodes CASSSRDTNTGELFF.

The chain recombines TRBV7-8 with TRBJ1-2; TRBD1 agrees at 11 bases. V was pared by 5 bases and J by 5 bases, with 7 bases of the junction left unmatched. The length of the CDR3 is 15 residues. Germline CDR1 and CDR2: SGHVS and FQNEAQ. The chain's CDR3 is CASSPGQGAGYGYTF. Here the CDR3 DNA reads TGTGCCAGCAGCCCAGGACAGGGGGCTGGGTATGGCTACACCTTC. Full variable domain (missing parts from reference TRBV7-8 and TRBJ1-2): GAGVSQSPRYKVAKRGQDVALRCDPISGHVSLFWYQQALGQGPEFLTYFQNEAQLDKSGLPSDRFFAERPEGSVSTLKIQRTQQEDSAVYLCASSPGQGAGYGYTFGSGTRLTVV.

The gene calls are TRBV6-4 and TRBJ2-2, with 13 bases matching TRBD2. Germline V gene lookup returns CDR1 MRHNA and CDR2 SNTAGT. The J segment lost 0 bases and the V segment lost 6 bases, leaving 4 bases of the junction unmatched. The CDR3 is 17 residues long. The CDR3 DNA reads TGTGCCAGCAGCCAACTAGCGGGGGGGCCGAACACCGGGGAGCTGTTTTTT. It yields the protein CASSQLAGGPNTGELFF.

V is TRBV6-5 and J is TRBJ1-2; perhaps TRBD1 as D (6 bases). The CDR3 runs to 15 residues. The germline CDR1 and CDR2 sequences are MNHEY and SVGAGI. V was shortened by 6 bases and J by 0 bases, with 14 bases between the two germline ends. DNA for the CDR3: TGTGCCAGCAGCCCCGGGACATTAGCTAACTATGGCTACACCTTC. It encodes CASSPGTLANYGYTF.

The chain has TRBV5-1 and TRBJ2-3; the D call may be TRBD1 or TRBD2 (5 bases each). The V end lost 4 bases, the J end lost 0 bases, and 12 bases lay between the germline ends. The germline V gene encodes CDR1 SGHRS and CDR2 YFSETQ. The CDR3 covers 15 residues. DNA for the CDR3: TGCGCCAGCAGCCTGGGACGGTCTAGCACAGATACGCAGTATTTT. Its protein is CASSLGRSSTDTQYF.

This chain links TRBV2 with TRBJ1-1, with TRBD1 as a possible D gene (6 bases). This CDR3 comprises 14 residues. V lost 8 bases, J lost 1 base, and 14 bases lay in between. Germline lookup yields CDR1 SNHLY and CDR2 FYNNEI. CDR3 residues: CASLVTGGNTEAFF. CDR3 sequence (DNA): TGTGCCAGCCTAGTGACAGGAGGGAACACTGAAGCTTTCTTT.

The chain links TRBV18 to TRBJ2-7, with D perhaps matching TRBD1 (6 bases). V lost 5 bases and J lost 5, with 16 bases in between. CDR3 size: 14 residues. Germline V gene lookup returns CDR1 KGHSH and CDR2 LQKENI. The CDR3 sequence is CASSSGHLTHEQYF. The DNA for the CDR3 is TGTGCCAGCTCATCGGGACATTTGACCCACGAGCAGTACTTC.

This sequence joins TRBV19 and TRBJ2-7; D is uncertain. Trimming pared 10 bases from V and 2 bases from J, leaving 18 bases between. CDR1 is LNHDA and CDR2 is SQIVND in the germline V gene (reference sequence). The CDR3 has 14 amino acids. For the CDR3, the DNA is TGTGCCACCGGATCGAGAACTCGTGCCTACGAGCAGTACTTC. Its translation: CATGSRTRAYEQYF.

This sequence joins TRBV5-4 and TRBJ1-1; no reliable D call. The V gene's germline CDR1 is SGHNT and CDR2 YYREEE (reference sequence). The CDR3 loop spans 15 amino acids. Trimming left V 4 bases short and J 2 bases short, with 15 bases between. The CDR3 DNA sequence: TGTGCCAGCAGCCCGCCCGGACCGACTAACACTGAAGCTTTCTTT. It encodes CASSPPGPTNTEAFF.

This chain connects TRBV5-5 to TRBJ2-1; 10 bases are a match to TRBD1. Germline CDR1 SGHKS, CDR2 YYEKEE (reference sequence). This CDR3 region has 16 residues. J was trimmed by 6 bases and V by 6 bases; bases with no gene match: 12. CDR3 region: CASTLLPGQGPNEQFF. As DNA, the CDR3 is TGTGCCAGCACACTTCTCCCGGGACAGGGGCCCAATGAGCAGTTCTTC.

Only one count was recorded for this clone. The chain combines TRBV20-1 with TRBJ2-6; a weak D match, TRBD2 (6 bases). Trimming left V 3 bases short and J 0 bases short, with 9 bases between. The CDR3 runs 15 residues. Germline assignment: CDR1 DFQATT and CDR2 SNEGSKA (reference sequence). This chain's CDR3 is CSASLGSSGANVLTF. The CDR3 DNA is TGCAGTGCTAGTCTCGGGAGCTCTGGGGCCAACGTCCTGACTTTC.

V gene TRBV28 combines with J gene TRBJ2-1; the match to TRBD2 covers 10 bases. Germline CDR1 MDHEN, CDR2 SYDVKM. There are 20 residues in the CDR3. The trim removed 6 bases at V and 0 bases at J, leaving 17 bases unmatched. This CDR3 is CASRTPVRSGRASSYNEQFF. The CDR3 coding sequence is TGTGCCAGCAGGACTCCGGTGCGGAGCGGGAGGGCCTCCTCCTACAATGAGCAGTTCTTC.

A word on this clone: Other DNA sequences of this sample code for an identical CDR3. The rearrangement uses TRBV19 and TRBJ2-5; D is undetermined. Trimming removed 2 bases from V and 4 bases from J, with 2 bases in between. CDR1 is LNHDA and CDR2 is SQIVND in the germline V gene (reference sequence). The CDR3 is 11 amino acids. The CDR3 bases are TGTGCCAGTAGTATAAGAGAGACCCAGTACTTC. Amino acid sequence: CASSIRETQYF. The variable domain in full, with the rest retrieved from reference TRBV19 and TRBJ2-5, is DGGITQSPKYLFRKEGQNVTLSCEQNLNHDAMYWYRQDPGQGLRLIYYSQIVNDFQKGDIAEGYSVSREKKESFPLTVTSAQKNPTAFYLCASSIRETQYFGPGTRLLVL.

This clone has ten or more counts. The CDR3 DNA reads as TGTGCCAGCAGTGAAGGGACAGGGGAGGGAGATACGCAGTATTTT. It translates to CASSEGTGEGDTQYF. The chain couples TRBV6-4 to TRBJ2-3, with 10 bases identical to TRBD1. The CDR3 is 15 residues long. CDR1 MRHNA and CDR2 SNTAGT come from the germline V gene. V trimming: 3 bases; J trimming: 5 bases; junction bases outside the gene matches: 5.

The CDR3 DNA sequence: TGTGCCAGCAGCCAAGAGGTGGCAGGGGGTCCCGGGGAGCTGTTTTTT. Translation: CASSQEVAGGPGELFF. J is TRBJ2-2 and V is TRBV3-1 (or the pseudogene TRBV3-2), with TRBD1 matching over 7 bases. This CDR3 region has 16 residues. Germline CDR1 LGHDT, CDR2 YNNKEL (reference sequence). Losses at the gene ends were 0 bases for V and 6 bases for J; bases not matched to a gene: 7.

V usage is TRBV5-5 and J usage is TRBJ1-2, with 9 bases aligning to TRBD1. V shed 4 bases and J 8 bases; nucleotides not matched to a gene: 6. Per the germline V gene, CDR1 is SGHKS and CDR2 is YYEKEE (reference sequence). The CDR3 extends over 13 amino acids. This CDR3 is CASSLGTGLGYTF. CDR3 nucleotide sequence: TGTGCCAGCAGCCTAGGGACAGGGCTGGGCTACACCTTC.

The genes are TRBV2 and TRBJ1-6; 8 nucleotides line up with TRBD1. Trimming took 11 bases from V and 8 from J; bases not matched to a gene: 8. CDR1 and CDR2 from the germline V gene are SNHLY and FYNNEI. This CDR3 region has 13 residues. In nucleotides, the CDR3 is TGTGCCGGTCTACAGGGGGTATATTCACCCCTCCACTTT. Translation gives CAGLQGVYSPLHF.

The V call is TRBV27, the J call TRBJ1-3, with TRBD1 identical over 7 bases. This CDR3 is built from 15 residues. V gave up 8 bases and J gave up 3 bases; unmatched junction bases: 10. In germline, CDR1 is MNHEY, CDR2 SMNVEV (reference sequence). CDR3 DNA sequence: TGTGCCAGCCTGGGGGAGGGGGCGCTTGGAAACACCATATATTTT. Translated, it gives CASLGEGALGNTIYF.

The rearrangement links TRBV5-1 to TRBJ1-1; TRBD1 aligns across 7 bases. This CDR3 is 14 amino acids long. V shed 1 base, J shed 4 bases, and the junction held 4 bases outside the gene matches. Germline V CDR1 and CDR2: SGHRS, YFSETQ. The CDR3 loop reads CASSLHRGSTEAFF. For the CDR3, the DNA is TGCGCCAGCAGCTTGCACAGGGGTAGCACTGAAGCTTTCTTT.

J is TRBJ2-3 and V is TRBV5-1; 9 positions match TRBD2. V lost 4 bases, J lost 1 base, and 13 bases stayed unmatched. The CDR3 extends over 18 amino acids. CDR1 SGHRS and CDR2 YFSETQ come from the germline V gene. As DNA, the CDR3 is TGCGCCAGCAGCCTGTTTTTTGCGGGAGGGCCTGGCACAGATACGCAGTATTTT. This gives the protein CASSLFFAGGPGTDTQYF.

The rearrangement links TRBV6-1 to TRBJ1-1; no firm D call. The germline V and J ends were trimmed by 3 bases and 1 base, with 12 bases remaining between them. CDR1 and CDR2 from the germline V gene are MNHNS and SASEGT. The CDR3 loop spans 15 amino acids. The CDR3 loop is CASSDPPVANTEAFF. The CDR3 nucleotides are TGTGCCAGCAGTGACCCACCGGTGGCGAACACTGAAGCTTTCTTT.

This clone was recorded only once. The V and J genes are TRBV6-1 and TRBJ2-3; D is ambiguous. CDR1 and CDR2 (germline): MNHNS, SASEGT. The CDR3 runs 13 residues. Trimming pared 3 bases from V and 2 bases from J, leaving 6 bases between. CDR3 loop: CASSERPTDTQYF. DNA for the CDR3: TGTGCCAGCAGTGAGCGGCCCACAGATACGCAGTATTTT.